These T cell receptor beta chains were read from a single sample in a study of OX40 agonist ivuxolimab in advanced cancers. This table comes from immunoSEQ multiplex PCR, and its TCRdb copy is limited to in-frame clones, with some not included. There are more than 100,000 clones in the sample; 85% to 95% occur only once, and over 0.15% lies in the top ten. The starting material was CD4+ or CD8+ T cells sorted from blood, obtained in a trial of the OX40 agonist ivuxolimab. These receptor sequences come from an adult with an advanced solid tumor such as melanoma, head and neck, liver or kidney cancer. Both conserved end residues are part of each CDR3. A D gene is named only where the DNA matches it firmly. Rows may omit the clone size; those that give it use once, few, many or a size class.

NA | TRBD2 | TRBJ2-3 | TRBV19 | TGTGCCAGTAGTACTTGGACTAGCGGGAGAGATACGCAGTATTTT | CASSTWTSGRDTQYF
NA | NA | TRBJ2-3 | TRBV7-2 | TGTGCCAGCACCATCTTCCCAGGAAGCACAGATACGCAGTATTTT | CASTIFPGSTDTQYF
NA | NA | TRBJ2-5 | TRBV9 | TGTGCCAGCAGCATTCGGGACTCACAAGAGACCCAGTACTTC | CASSIRDSQETQYF
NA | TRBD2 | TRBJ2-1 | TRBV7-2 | TGTGCCAGCAGCTGGGGACTAGCCTCAAACAATGAGCAGTTCTTC | CASSWGLASNNEQFF
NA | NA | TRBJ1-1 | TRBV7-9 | TGTGCCAGCAGCTTAAGGGGCAGGGGCCCTATGAACACTGAAGCTTTCTTT | CASSLRGRGPMNTEAFF
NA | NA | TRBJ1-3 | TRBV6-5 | TGTGCCAGCAGTTATAGGTTATCGGGAAACACCATATATTTT | CASSYRLSGNTIYF
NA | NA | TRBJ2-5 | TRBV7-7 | TGTGCCAGCAGCCGCCTTGGACAGATACAAGAGACCCAGTACTTC | CASSRLGQIQETQYF
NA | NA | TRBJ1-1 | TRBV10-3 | TGTGCCAGCGCGGGACATGGGAACACTGAAGCTTTCTTT | CASAGHGNTEAFF
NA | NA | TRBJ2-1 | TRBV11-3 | TGTGCCAGCAGCCCACGAAGGGAATCCAATGAGCAGTTCTTC | CASSPRRESNEQFF
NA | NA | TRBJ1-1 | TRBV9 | TGTGCCAGCAGCGCCCGCGGAACTACGGGCGCTGAAGCTTTCTTT | CASSARGTTGAEAFF
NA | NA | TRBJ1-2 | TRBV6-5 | TGTGCCAGCAGTTACGGGGCAGAAAACTACACCTTC | CASSYGAENYTF
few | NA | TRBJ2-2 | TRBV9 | TGTGCCAGCAGTTGGGGAACCGGGGAGCTGTTTTTT | CASSWGTGELFF
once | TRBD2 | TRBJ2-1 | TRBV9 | TGTGCCAGCAGCCCCGCGGAGGGACTAGCTGCCAATGAGCAGTTCTTC | CASSPAEGLAANEQFF
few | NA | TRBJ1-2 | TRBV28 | TGTGCCAGCAGTTTATGGGGAAACTATGGCTACACCTTC | CASSLWGNYGYTF
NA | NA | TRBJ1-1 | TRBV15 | TGTGCCACCAGCAGACAGGGGAACACTGAAGCTTTCTTT | CATSRQGNTEAFF
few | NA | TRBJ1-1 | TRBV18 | TGTGCCAGCTCACCACAGAGCCAGCCGAACACTGAAGCTTTCTTT | CASSPQSQPNTEAFF
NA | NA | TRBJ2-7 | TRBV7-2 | TGTGCCAGCAGCTTCACCAGGACCACAGCCGGGGCCTCCTACGAGCAGTACTTC | CASSFTRTTAGASYEQYF
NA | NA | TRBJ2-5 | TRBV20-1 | TGCAGTGCCAGAAAAACAGAGACCCAGTACTTC | CSARKTETQYF
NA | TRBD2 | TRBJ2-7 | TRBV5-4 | TGTGCCAGCAGCCCTGGTAGCGGGGGGTTCCCTACCTACGAGCAGTACTTC | CASSPGSGGFPTYEQYF
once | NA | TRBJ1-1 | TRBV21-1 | TGTGCCAGCAGCAAAGGGACAGGTAAGCTCAAGGTAGAAGCTTTCTTT | CASSKGTGKLKVEAFF
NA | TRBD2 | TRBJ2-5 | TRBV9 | TGTGCCAGCGGGCTAGCGGGGAGGGAGACCCAGTACTTC | CASGLAGRETQYF
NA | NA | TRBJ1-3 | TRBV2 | TGTGCCAGCAGTGCGGACGCGAACACCATATATTTT | CASSADANTIYF
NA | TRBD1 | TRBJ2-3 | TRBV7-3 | TGTGCCAGCAGCATCACAGGGGGCGAGACAGATACGCAGTATTTT | CASSITGGETDTQYF
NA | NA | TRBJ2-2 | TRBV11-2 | TGTGCCAGCAGCTTAGTCACGGGCCAGGCCGGGGAGCTGTTTTTT | CASSLVTGQAGELFF
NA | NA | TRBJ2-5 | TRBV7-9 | TGTGCCAGCAGCCATTCAGGGGATCGGGAGACCCAGTACTTC | CASSHSGDRETQYF
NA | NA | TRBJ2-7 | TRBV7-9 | TGTGCCAGCAGCTTAGATTTGGAGCAGTACTTC | CASSLDLEQYF
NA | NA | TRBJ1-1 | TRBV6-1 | TGTGCCAGCATTTTAGATTACACTGAAGCTTTCTTT | CASILDYTEAFF
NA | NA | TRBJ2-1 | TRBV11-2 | TGTGCCAGCAGCTTTGGAGATGTAGTGATAGGGCGGTACAATGAGCAGTTCTTC | CASSFGDVVIGRYNEQFF
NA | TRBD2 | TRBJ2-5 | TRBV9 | TGTGCCAGCAGCGTACTAGCGGGAGGGCCCGTACAAGAGACCCAGTACTTC | CASSVLAGGPVQETQYF
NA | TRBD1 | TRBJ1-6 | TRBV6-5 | TGTGCCAGCAGTAGACAGGGGTCACCCCTCCACTTT | CASSRQGSPLHF
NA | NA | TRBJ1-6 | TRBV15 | TGTGCCACCAGCAAAGACAGCTTTAGTTCACCCCTCCACTTT | CATSKDSFSSPLHF
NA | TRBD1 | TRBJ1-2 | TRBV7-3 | TGTGCCAGCAGCTTTACTGTAGGGACAGGGTCACCGAGTGGCTACACCTTC | CASSFTVGTGSPSGYTF
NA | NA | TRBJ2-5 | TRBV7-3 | TGTGCCAGCAGCTTATCAGGGGAAGAGACCCAGTACTTC | CASSLSGEETQYF
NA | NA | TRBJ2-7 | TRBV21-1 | TGTGCCAGCAGCACCGGATCCTACGAGCAGTACTTC | CASSTGSYEQYF
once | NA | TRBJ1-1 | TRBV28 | TGTGCCAGCAACCGCGGAGCGAACACTGAAGCTTTCTTT | CASNRGANTEAFF
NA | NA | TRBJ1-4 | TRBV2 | TGTGCCAGCAACCGGGACCTAGGAGGAGGGGGGGATGAAAAACTGTTTTTT | CASNRDLGGGGDEKLFF
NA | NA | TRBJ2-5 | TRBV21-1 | TGTGCCAGCAGGCAGGGGACCCAGTACTTC | CASRQGTQYF
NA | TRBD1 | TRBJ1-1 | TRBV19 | TGTGCCAGTAGCACAGGGGTTGAGGACACTGAAGCTTTCTTT | CASSTGVEDTEAFF
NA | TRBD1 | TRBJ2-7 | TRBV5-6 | TGTGCCAGCAGCTTGGGACAGGGGGCCACCTACGAGCAGTACTTC | CASSLGQGATYEQYF
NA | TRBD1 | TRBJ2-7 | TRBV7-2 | TGTGCCAGCAGCTATGGACAGGAGGACCACGAGCAGTACTTC | CASSYGQEDHEQYF
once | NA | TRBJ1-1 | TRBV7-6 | TGTGCCAGCAGCACGAAGCCCCCCGGGGGCTTTTCTGAAGCTTTCTTT | CASSTKPPGGFSEAFF
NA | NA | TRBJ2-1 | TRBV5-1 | TGCGCCAGCAGCATGGGGACTGGCGGGGGCCCGTACAATGAGCAGTTCTTC | CASSMGTGGGPYNEQFF
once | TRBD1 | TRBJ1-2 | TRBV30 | TGTGCCTGGTCCCTTGTCGGGACAGGGAACTATGGCTACACCTTC | CAWSLVGTGNYGYTF
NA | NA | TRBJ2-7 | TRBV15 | TGTGCCACCAGCAGAGGAGTAGAGAGCTCCTACGAGCAGTACTTC | CATSRGVESSYEQYF
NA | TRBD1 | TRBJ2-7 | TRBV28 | TGTGCCAGCACCCTGAGAACAGGGGGAATGAATGAGCAGTACTTC | CASTLRTGGMNEQYF
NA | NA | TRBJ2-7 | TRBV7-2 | TGTGCCAGCAGCTTCCTAGCAGGGGGGCTTAAGTACGAGCAGTACTTC | CASSFLAGGLKYEQYF
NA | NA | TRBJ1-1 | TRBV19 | TGTGCCAGTAGTACCATAATCAACAGGAACACTGAAGCTTTCTTT | CASSTIINRNTEAFF
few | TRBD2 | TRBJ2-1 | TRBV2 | TGTGCCAGCAATGGGCTAGCGGGAGGGCAGAATGAGCAGTTCTTC | CASNGLAGGQNEQFF
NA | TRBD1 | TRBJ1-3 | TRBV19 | TGTGCCAGTAGTCTGACAGGGAAAACTGGAAACACCATATATTTT | CASSLTGKTGNTIYF
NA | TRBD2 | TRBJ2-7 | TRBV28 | TGTGCCAGCAGTCTAGTTCCCCTCAGCGGGAGGTACGAGCAGTACTTC | CASSLVPLSGRYEQYF
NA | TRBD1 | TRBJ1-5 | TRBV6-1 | TGTGCCAGCAGACCAGACAGGGGAGGCAATCAGCCCCAGCATTTT | CASRPDRGGNQPQHF
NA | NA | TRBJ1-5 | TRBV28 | TGTGCCAGCAGTTTATTTGGAGGCAATCAGCCCCAGCATTTT | CASSLFGGNQPQHF
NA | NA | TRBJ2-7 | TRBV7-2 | TGTGCCAGCAGCCGACAGGAGAACTCCTACGAGCAGTACTTC | CASSRQENSYEQYF